The clone carrying this T cell receptor beta chain turned up a few times. The data are from a study of OX40 agonist ivuxolimab in advanced cancers. Autoimmune disease history or systemic immunosuppression disqualified patients. TCRdb's table, derived via immunoSEQ multiplex PCR, lists solely in-frame clones and lacks some. The sample includes around 150,000 clones, roughly 91% of them seen just once. The CDR3 is made up of 11 amino acids. Trimming removed 6 bases at V and 9 bases at J, with 11 bases between. Germline loops: CDR1 MNHEY, CDR2 SMNVEV (reference sequence). The chain recombines TRBV27 with TRBJ2-5; D unresolved. This TCR was recovered from an adult with an advanced solid tumor such as melanoma, head and neck, liver or kidney cancer. The sample here was CD4+ or CD8+ T cells sorted from blood, taken in a trial of the OX40 agonist ivuxolimab. CDR3 in DNA: TGTGCCAGCAGAGGCCCTGGTTCCCAGTACTTC. Protein: CASRGPGSQYF.